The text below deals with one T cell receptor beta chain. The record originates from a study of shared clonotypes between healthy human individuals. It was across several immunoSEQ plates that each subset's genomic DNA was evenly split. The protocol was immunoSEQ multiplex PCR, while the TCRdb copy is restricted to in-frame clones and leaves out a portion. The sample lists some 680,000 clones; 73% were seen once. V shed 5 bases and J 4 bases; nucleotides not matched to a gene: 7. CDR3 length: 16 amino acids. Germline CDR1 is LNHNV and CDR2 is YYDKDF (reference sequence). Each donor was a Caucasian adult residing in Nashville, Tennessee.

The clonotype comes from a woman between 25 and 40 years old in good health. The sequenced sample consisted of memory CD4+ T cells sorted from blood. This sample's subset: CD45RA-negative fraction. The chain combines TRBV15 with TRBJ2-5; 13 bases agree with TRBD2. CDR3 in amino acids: CATSGQLAGGSETQYF. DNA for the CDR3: TGTGCCACCAGCGGCCAACTAGCGGGAGGGTCAGAGACCCAGTACTTC.